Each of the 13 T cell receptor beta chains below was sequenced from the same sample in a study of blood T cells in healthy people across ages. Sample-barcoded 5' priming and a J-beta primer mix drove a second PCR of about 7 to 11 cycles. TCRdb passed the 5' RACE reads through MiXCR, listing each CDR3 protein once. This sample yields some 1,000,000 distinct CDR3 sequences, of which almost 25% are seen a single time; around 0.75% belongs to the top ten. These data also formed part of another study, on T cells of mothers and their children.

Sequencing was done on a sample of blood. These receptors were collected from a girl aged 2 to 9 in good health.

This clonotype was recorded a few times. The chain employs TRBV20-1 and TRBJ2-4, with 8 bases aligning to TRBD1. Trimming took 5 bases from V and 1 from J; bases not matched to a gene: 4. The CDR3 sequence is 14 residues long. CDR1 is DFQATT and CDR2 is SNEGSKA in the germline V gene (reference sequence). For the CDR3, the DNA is TGCAGTGCTGCCGGACAGGGCGCCAAAAACATTCAGTACTTC. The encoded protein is CSAAGQGAKNIQYF.

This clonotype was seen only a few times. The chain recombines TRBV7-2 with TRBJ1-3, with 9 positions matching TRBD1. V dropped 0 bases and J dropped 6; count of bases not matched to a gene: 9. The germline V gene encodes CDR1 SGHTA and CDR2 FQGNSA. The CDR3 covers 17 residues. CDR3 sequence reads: CASSLARNRGRENTIYF. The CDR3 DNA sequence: TGTGCCAGCAGCTTAGCGCGAAACAGGGGGCGAGAAAACACCATATATTTT.

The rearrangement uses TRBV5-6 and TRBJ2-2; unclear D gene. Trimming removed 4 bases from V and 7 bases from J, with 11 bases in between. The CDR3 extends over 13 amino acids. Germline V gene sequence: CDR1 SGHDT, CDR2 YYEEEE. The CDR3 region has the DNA TGTGCCAGCAGCCAAGTGGCTGGCGGGGAGCTGTTTTTT. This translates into CASSQVAGGELFF.

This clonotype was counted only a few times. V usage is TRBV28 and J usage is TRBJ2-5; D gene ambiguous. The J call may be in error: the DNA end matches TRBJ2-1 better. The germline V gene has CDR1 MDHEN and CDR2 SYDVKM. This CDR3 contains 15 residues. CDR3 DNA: TGTGCCAGCGGGCGACGGGCGGAAATCTACAATGAGCAGTTCTTC. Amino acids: CASGRRAEIYNEQFF.

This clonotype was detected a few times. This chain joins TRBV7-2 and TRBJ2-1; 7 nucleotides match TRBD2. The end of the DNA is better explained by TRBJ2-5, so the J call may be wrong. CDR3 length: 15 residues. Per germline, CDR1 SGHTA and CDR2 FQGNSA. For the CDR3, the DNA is TGTGCCAGCAGGACTGAGGTCGGGGGAGGGGAGACCCAGTACTTC. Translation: CASRTEVGGGETQYF.

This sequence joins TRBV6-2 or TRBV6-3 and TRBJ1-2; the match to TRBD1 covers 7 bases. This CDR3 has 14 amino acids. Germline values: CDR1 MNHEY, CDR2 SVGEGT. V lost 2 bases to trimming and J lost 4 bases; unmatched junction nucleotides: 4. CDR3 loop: CASSYGTETYGYTF. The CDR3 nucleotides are TGTGCCAGCAGTTACGGGACAGAAACCTATGGCTACACCTTC.

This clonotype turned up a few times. CDR3 residues: CASSSRGASETQYF. The DNA for the CDR3 is TGTGCCAGCAGTTCACGGGGGGCGTCAGAGACCCAGTACTTC. The gene calls are TRBV12-3 or TRBV12-4 and TRBJ2-5, with D possibly TRBD2 on 7 matching bases. V lost 4 bases and J lost 4, with 13 bases in between. The CDR3 runs 14 residues.

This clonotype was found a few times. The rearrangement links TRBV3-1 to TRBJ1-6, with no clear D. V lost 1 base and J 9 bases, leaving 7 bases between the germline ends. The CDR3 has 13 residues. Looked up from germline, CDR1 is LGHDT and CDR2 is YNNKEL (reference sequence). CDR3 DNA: TGTGCCAGCAGCCAAGTTCTGGGTTCACCCCTCCACTTT. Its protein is CASSQVLGSPLHF.

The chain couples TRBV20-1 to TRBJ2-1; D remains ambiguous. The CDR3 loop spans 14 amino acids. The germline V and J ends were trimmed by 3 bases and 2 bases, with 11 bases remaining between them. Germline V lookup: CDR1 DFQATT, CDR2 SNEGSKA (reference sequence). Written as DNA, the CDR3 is TGCAGTGCTAGGGTTCTAGATGCCTACAATGAGCAGTTCTTC. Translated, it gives CSARVLDAYNEQFF.

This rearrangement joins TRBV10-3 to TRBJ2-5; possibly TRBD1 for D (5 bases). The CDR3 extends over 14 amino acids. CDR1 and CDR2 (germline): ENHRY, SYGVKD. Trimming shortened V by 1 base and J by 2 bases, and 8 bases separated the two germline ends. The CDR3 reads CAISEWGGQETQYF. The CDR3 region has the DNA TGTGCCATCAGTGAGTGGGGCGGACAAGAGACCCAGTACTTC.

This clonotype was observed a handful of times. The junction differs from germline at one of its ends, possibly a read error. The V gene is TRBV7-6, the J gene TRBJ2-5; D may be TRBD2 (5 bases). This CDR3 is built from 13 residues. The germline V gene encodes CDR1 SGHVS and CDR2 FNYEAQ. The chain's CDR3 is CASRRTRQETQHF. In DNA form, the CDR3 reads TGTGCCAGCAGGAGGACTCGCCAAGAGACCCAGCACTTC.

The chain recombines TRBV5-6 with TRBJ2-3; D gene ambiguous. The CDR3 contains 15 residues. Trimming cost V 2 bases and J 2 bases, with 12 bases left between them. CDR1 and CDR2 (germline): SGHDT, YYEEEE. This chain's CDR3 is CASSFIVGNTDTQYF. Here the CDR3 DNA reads TGTGCCAGCAGCTTCATTGTGGGGAACACAGATACGCAGTATTTT.

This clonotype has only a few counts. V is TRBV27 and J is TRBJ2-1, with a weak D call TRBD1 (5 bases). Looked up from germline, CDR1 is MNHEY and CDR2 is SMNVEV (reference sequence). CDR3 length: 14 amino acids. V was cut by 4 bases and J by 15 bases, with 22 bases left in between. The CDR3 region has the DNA TGTGCCAGCAGTTCTGAAAACTCACAGGAGTATGGGTTCTTC. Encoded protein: CASSSENSQEYGFF.